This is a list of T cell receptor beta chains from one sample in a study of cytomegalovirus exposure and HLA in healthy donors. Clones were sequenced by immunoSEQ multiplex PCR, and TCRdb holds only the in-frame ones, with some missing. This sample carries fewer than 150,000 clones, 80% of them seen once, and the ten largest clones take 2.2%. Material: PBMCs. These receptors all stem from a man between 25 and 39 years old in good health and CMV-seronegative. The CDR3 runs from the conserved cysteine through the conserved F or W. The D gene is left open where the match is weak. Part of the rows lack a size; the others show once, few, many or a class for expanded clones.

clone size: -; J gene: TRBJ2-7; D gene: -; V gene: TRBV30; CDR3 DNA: TGTGCCTGGACTAGCGTCCACGAGCAGTACTTC; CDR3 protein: CAWTSVHEQYF
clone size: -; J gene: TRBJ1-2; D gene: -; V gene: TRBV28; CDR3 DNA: TGTGCCAGCAGTTTAGAAATACAGGTCTATGGCTACACCTTC; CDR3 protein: CASSLEIQVYGYTF
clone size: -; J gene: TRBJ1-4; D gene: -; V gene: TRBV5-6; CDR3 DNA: TGTGCCAGCAGCTTGGGGCCCCAGGGAAAACTGTTTTTT; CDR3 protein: CASSLGPQGKLFF
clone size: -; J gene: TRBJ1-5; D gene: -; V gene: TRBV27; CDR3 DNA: TGTGCCAGCAGTTTAAGGGGGTACAATCAGCCCCAGCATTTT; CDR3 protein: CASSLRGYNQPQHF
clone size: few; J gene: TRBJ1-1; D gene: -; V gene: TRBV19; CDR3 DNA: TGTGCCAGTAGTAACGCGGGACAAGCTTTCTTT; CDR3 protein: CASSNAGQAFF
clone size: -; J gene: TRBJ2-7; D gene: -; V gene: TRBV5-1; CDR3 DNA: TGCGCCAGCTCCCCTGGGCAGGCCTCCTACGAGCAGTACTTC; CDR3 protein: CASSPGQASYEQYF
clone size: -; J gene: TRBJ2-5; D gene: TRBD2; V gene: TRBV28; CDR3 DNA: TGTGCCAGCGGGGGAGGGGCTGGGGAGACCCAGTACTTC; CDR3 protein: CASGGGAGETQYF
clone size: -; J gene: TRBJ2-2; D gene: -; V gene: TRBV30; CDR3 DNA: TGTGCCGGAGGGTACAGGCGAACCGGGGAGCTGTTTTTT; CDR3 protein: CAGGYRRTGELFF
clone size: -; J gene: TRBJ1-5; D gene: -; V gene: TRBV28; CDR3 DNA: TGTGCCAGCAGTTCGAGTCAGCCCCAGCATTTT; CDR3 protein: CASSSSQPQHF
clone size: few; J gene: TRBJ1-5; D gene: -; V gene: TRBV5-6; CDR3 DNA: TGTGCCAGCAGCCAGGGTTCTCAGCCCCAGCATTTT; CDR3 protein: CASSQGSQPQHF